The 14 T cell receptor beta chains reported below all come from one sample, sequenced in a study of cytomegalovirus exposure and HLA in healthy donors. PCR primers comprised 60 Vbeta and 13 Jbeta primers. Sequencing was performed with immunoSEQ multiplex PCR; in TCRdb, only in-frame clones are kept and a portion is missing. The table has approximately 300,000 clones, 84% seen once. What was sequenced was PBMCs. Receptors originate from a woman aged 40 to 50 in good health and CMV-seropositive.

The rearrangement uses TRBV7-2 and TRBJ2-1; 12 nucleotides align to TRBD2. The V gene's germline CDR1 is SGHTA and CDR2 FQGNSA. Losses at the gene ends were 5 bases for V and 3 bases for J; bases not matched to a gene: 5. CDR3 length equals 16 residues. In nucleotides, the CDR3 is TGTGCCAGCAGCCAAACGACTAGCGGGAGCTACAATGAGCAGTTCTTC. Encoded protein: CASSQTTSGSYNEQFF.

The chain is built from TRBV2 and TRBJ2-1; TRBD2 matches 13 bases. V shed 8 bases and J 6 bases; nucleotides not matched to a gene: 7. Germline-derived CDR1 and CDR2 are SNHLY and FYNNEI. The CDR3 is made up of 15 amino acids. The CDR3 sequence is CASGGLAGVPNEQFF. CDR3 DNA: TGTGCCAGCGGAGGACTAGCGGGAGTACCCAATGAGCAGTTCTTC.

Only one count was recorded for this clone. V gene TRBV28 combines with J gene TRBJ2-7; the match to TRBD1 covers 7 bases. This CDR3 contains 12 residues. Per germline, CDR1 MDHEN and CDR2 SYDVKM. J was trimmed by 5 bases and V by 8 bases; bases with no gene match: 6. DNA of the CDR3: TGTGCCAGCCGCGGCACAGGGGACGAGCAGTACTTC. It is translated as CASRGTGDEQYF.

The chain couples TRBV10-3 to TRBJ2-3; TRBD1 aligns across 8 bases. Germline CDR1 ENHRY, CDR2 SYGVKD. The CDR3 spans 15 residues. After removal of 4 bases from V and 5 bases from J, the junction contained 8 bases not matched to a gene. The CDR3 nucleotides are TGTGCCATCAGTGGGGGGGCAGGGACAGGAGATACGCAGTATTTT. This gives the protein CAISGGAGTGDTQYF.

This chain joins TRBV7-6 and TRBJ2-3; D perhaps matches TRBD1 (6 bases). This CDR3 has 15 amino acids. CDR1 and CDR2 from the germline V gene are SGHVS and FNYEAQ. V was clipped by 1 base and J by 6 bases, with 14 bases between them. As DNA, the CDR3 is TGTGCCAGCAGCTTAGATGGTCAGGGGCACGATACGCAGTATTTT. Protein product: CASSLDGQGHDTQYF.

The rearrangement joins TRBV27 to TRBJ1-1; 10 bases align to TRBD1. CDR1 is MNHEY, CDR2 SMNVEV, per germline (reference sequence). Germline trimming cut 5 bases from V and 4 bases from J; bases unmatched to any gene: 7. This CDR3 is built from 15 residues. The CDR3 spells CASSIRQGAGTEAFF. CDR3 nucleotides: TGTGCCAGCAGTATACGACAGGGGGCAGGCACTGAAGCTTTCTTT.

This clone was counted once. The chain couples TRBV4-2 to TRBJ2-3; TRBD2 might be the D (6 bases). V was shortened by 5 bases and J by 4 bases, with 22 bases between the two germline ends. Germline V lookup: CDR1 LGHNA, CDR2 YNFKEQ. There are 17 residues in the CDR3. The CDR3 spells CASSGGSAGLPADTQYF. The CDR3 DNA reads TGTGCCAGCAGCGGTGGGAGCGCGGGACTCCCGGCAGATACGCAGTATTTT.

The J gene is TRBJ2-3, the V gene TRBV5-1; the match to TRBD1 covers 9 bases. V gave up 4 bases and J gave up 2 bases; unmatched junction bases: 5. In germline, CDR1 is SGHRS, CDR2 YFSETQ. The CDR3 totals 15 residues. The CDR3 DNA sequence: TGCGCCAGCAGCGGGGGACAGGGTGACACAGATACGCAGTATTTT. This encodes CASSGGQGDTDTQYF.

The chain employs TRBV18 and TRBJ1-5, with TRBD1 matching 7 bases. The CDR3 contains 14 residues. V lost 3 bases and J lost 7; bases outside the gene matches: 6. The V gene's germline CDR1 is KGHSH and CDR2 LQKENI. The CDR3 DNA follows: TGTGCCAGCTCACCGGGACAGCCGGTCCAGCCCCAGCATTTT. It codes for CASSPGQPVQPQHF.

The gene calls are TRBV2 and TRBJ1-1; D gene uncertain. Trimming removed 6 bases from V and 5 bases from J, with 10 bases in between. Germline CDR1 and CDR2: SNHLY and FYNNEI. The length of the CDR3 is 12 residues. The chain's CDR3 is CASRAGGTEAFF. For the CDR3, the DNA is TGTGCCAGCAGGGCAGGTGGTACTGAAGCTTTCTTT.

The chain carries TRBV7-2 and TRBJ2-3, with TRBD1 matching over 8 bases. Trimming cost V 1 base and J 3 bases; bases outside gene matches: 3. The germline gives CDR1 SGHTA, CDR2 FQGNSA. This CDR3 is 15 amino acids long. CDR3 in amino acids: CASSLGRGQTDTQYF. CDR3 nucleotides: TGTGCCAGCAGCTTAGGCAGGGGGCAAACAGATACGCAGTATTTT.

The chain carries TRBV30 and TRBJ2-3; D is perhaps TRBD1 (5 bases). The CDR3 runs 15 residues. In germline, CDR1 is GTSNPN, CDR2 SVGIG (reference sequence). V lost 3 bases and J lost 1, with 14 bases in between. The CDR3 loop reads CAWSFQGFGTDTQYF. CDR3 DNA sequence: TGTGCCTGGAGCTTCCAGGGTTTCGGCACAGATACGCAGTATTTT. Together with reference TRBV30 and TRBJ2-3, the CDR3 gives the full variable domain: SQTIHQWPATLVQPVGSPLSLECTVEGTSNPNLYWYRQAAGRGLQLLFYSVGIGQISSEVPQNLSASRPQDRQFILSSKKLLLSDSGFYLCAWSFQGFGTDTQYFGPGTRLTVL.

This clone was counted once. The chain joins TRBV27 to TRBJ1-4; 11 bases are a match to TRBD1. The germline V gene has CDR1 MNHEY and CDR2 SMNVEV (reference sequence). CDR3 length equals 16 residues. The junction had 6 bases not matched to a gene; V was cut back by 9 bases and J by 0 bases. The CDR3 sequence is CASSDRGPPTNEKLFF. In nucleotides, the CDR3 is TGTGCCAGTTCGGACAGGGGGCCCCCAACTAATGAAAAACTGTTTTTT.

The CDR3 DNA sequence: TGTGCCAGCAGTTACCAGGCGACAGGGGGGTCTGAAGCTTTCTTT. Protein sequence: CASSYQATGGSEAFF. The chain is built from TRBV6-5 and TRBJ1-1; the match to TRBD1 covers 9 bases. CDR3 length equals 15 residues. V shed 2 bases, J shed 6 bases, and the junction held 7 bases outside the gene matches. Germline values: CDR1 MNHEY, CDR2 SVGAGI.